This is a list of T cell receptor beta chains from one sample in a study of blood T cell repertoires in COVID-19. Libraries were prepared by immunoSEQ multiplex PCR; TCRdb keeps only in-frame clonotypes and omits some of them. Of about 380,000 clones in the sample, approximately 80% were seen once. The sample taken for sequencing was peripheral blood. The receptors shown here come from a human donor with acute or convalescent COVID-19. The donor label of this sample is uncertain. The CDR3 runs from the conserved cysteine through the conserved F or W. D genes are given only for firm matches. Expanded clones are given a class, and other clones once, few, many or no size at all.

j_call	v_call	d_call	clone_size	cdr3_nt	cdr3_aa
TRBJ2-2	TRBV5-1	TRBD2	NA	TGCGCCAGCAGCTTGGTCCTAGCGGGAGGCACCGGGGAGCTGTTTTTT	CASSLVLAGGTGELFF
TRBJ1-1	TRBV3-1/TRBV3-2	NA	NA	TGTGCCAGCAGCCCGCGACCCAGGGACACTGAAGCTTTCTTT	CASSPRPRDTEAFF
TRBJ2-7	TRBV6-5	NA	NA	TGTGCCAGCAGTTACACGAGGACGGGAACCTACGAGCAGTACTTC	CASSYTRTGTYEQYF
TRBJ1-1	TRBV7-8	NA	NA	TGTGCCAGCAGCCGTAATGGAGGAACTGAAGCTTTCTTT	CASSRNGGTEAFF
TRBJ2-7	TRBV28	TRBD2	once	TGTGCCAGCAGCACCCCCGCAGCGGGAGGAACCTACGAGCAGTACTTC	CASSTPAAGGTYEQYF
TRBJ2-5	TRBV7-2	TRBD2	NA	TGTGCCAGCAGCGTTACTAGCGGGGGGGTGAAGACCCAGTACTTC	CASSVTSGGVKTQYF
TRBJ2-7	TRBV29-1	NA	NA	TGCAGCGTTGCTACTAGCTATTCCTACGAGCAGTACTTC	CSVATSYSYEQYF
TRBJ1-5	TRBV5-5	TRBD1	NA	TGTGCCAGCAGCTTAATTGCGGGACAGGGTGGTCAGCCCCAGCATTTT	CASSLIAGQGGQPQHF
TRBJ1-2	TRBV28	TRBD1	NA	TGTGCCAGCAGCAGGGGGCTTGGCTATGGCTACACCTTC	CASSRGLGYGYTF
TRBJ1-4	TRBV29-1	NA	NA	TGCAGCGTTGGGGAGTTCGAGCAAAAACTGTTTTTT	CSVGEFEQKLFF
TRBJ2-1	TRBV28	TRBD1	NA	TGTGCCAGCAGTTTACAGGGGGCTTACAATGAGCAGTTCTTC	CASSLQGAYNEQFF
TRBJ2-1	TRBV30	TRBD2	NA	TGTGCCTGGAGTGAAATAGCGGGTGCTCGCTACAATGAGCAGTTCTTC	CAWSEIAGARYNEQFF
TRBJ2-1	TRBV7-6	NA	NA	TGTGCCAGCAGCTTAGGAGGGGGGGCCCGTGGTGAGCAGTTCTTC	CASSLGGGARGEQFF
TRBJ2-1	TRBV5-1	TRBD2	NA	TGCGCCAGCACCCTAACTAGCGGGAGCCACAATGAGCAGTTCTTC	CASTLTSGSHNEQFF
TRBJ1-5	TRBV28	NA	NA	TGTGCCAGCAGTTTACGGCCCCCTGGGGGGCAGCCCCAGCATTTT	CASSLRPPGGQPQHF
TRBJ1-1	TRBV30	TRBD1	few	TGTGCCTGCCGGGACAGGATGAACACTGAAGCTTTCTTT	CACRDRMNTEAFF